This T cell receptor (beta chain) came from a study of CD8 T cells in Susac syndrome (dated by TCRdb to between 2018 and 2020). Study-level background: Repertoire sequencing was used to test whether CD8+ T cell activation and differentiation in Susac syndrome was antigen driven. Overall study results and their limits: The study acknowledged that relatively few individuals were included in the TCR sequencing and HLA analysis.

Including the terminal cysteine and phenylalanine, the CDR3 comprises 13 residues. Only the CDR3 region is kept as DNA, spanning 39 bases read in frame from base 1. V is clipped by 7 bases and J by 9 bases, and the sequence between their germline boundaries is 16 bases long. The germline V gene provides CDR1 SQVTM and CDR2 ANQGSEA. Peripheral blood CD8+ and CD4+ T cells from healthy donors, Susac syndrome patients and multiple sclerosis patients were profiled using high-throughput TCR beta sequencing. The multiple sclerosis controls were treatment-naive patients whose relapsing-remitting disease, either stable or active, fulfilled the revised McDonald criteria. CD8+ TEMRA cells were enriched by FACS, while bulk CD8+ and CD4+ T cells were purified by magnetic negative isolation. Blood was drawn into EDTA tubes, processed within 24 hours, and PBMCs were isolated by density gradient centrifugation. PBMCs intended for TCR sequencing were cryopreserved in liquid nitrogen and thawed later in a water bath at 37 degrees C. Purity of sorted or isolated CD4+, CD8+ and CD8+ TEMRA cells was at least 90%.

A few counts support this clonotype. Its cognate antigen has yet to be identified. There are no base qualities to consult, and no much larger clone falls within one base. RNA was extracted with the RNeasy kit and about 0.5 to 1 ug was reverse transcribed using random hexamers. The immunoSEQ multiplex PCR assay, covering 54 Vbeta and 13 Jbeta segments, was used to amplify TCR beta CDR3 regions. PCR amplification bias was corrected by using a synthetic template baseline for primer optimization and computational correction. The original methods were these. Reads were assigned to V, D and J genes according to IMGT and analyzed in immunoSEQ Analyzer, with only productive sequences retained. Clonality was calculated as one minus the Shannon entropy normalized by log2 of the number of productive unique sequences. Public and private clones were assessed among the 100 most prevalent clones of each patient and control. Clones were defined as Susac-specific if absent from the healthy and MS cohorts, from 1052 published viral clones and from other ImmuneACCESS disease sequences. TCRdb reprocessed the public reads (quality trimming at Q25 with fastp, clone calling with MiXCR) and kept in-frame beta chains. Rows merge per CDR3 protein into single entries with the most common DNA and genes. For this entry, the V and J calls and clone size follow TCRdb and not the study's own pipeline. In all, the sample holds a few hundred thousand distinct CDR3 sequences, and approximately 95% of those were seen once. Approximately 0.075% of the sample comes from the top ten.

The TCR comes from a human donor with multiple sclerosis. The sequence links TRBV29-1 to TRBJ1-6, with the identity of the D gene unclear. The source material was CD4+ T cells from PBMCs. The nucleotide sequence is TGCAGCGCTGCCTATCACTCGGGTTCACCCCTCCACTTT. This translates into CSAAYHSGSPLHF.